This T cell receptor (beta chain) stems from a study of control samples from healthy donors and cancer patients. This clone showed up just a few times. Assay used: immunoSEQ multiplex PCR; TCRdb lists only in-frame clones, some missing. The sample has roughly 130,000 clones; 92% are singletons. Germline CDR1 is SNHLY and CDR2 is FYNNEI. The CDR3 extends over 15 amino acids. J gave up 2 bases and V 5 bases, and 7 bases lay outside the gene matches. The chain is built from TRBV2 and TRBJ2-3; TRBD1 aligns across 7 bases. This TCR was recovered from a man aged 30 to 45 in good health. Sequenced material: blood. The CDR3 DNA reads TGTGCCAGCAGTCGCGACAGGGTGAACACAGATACGCAGTATTTT. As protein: CASSRDRVNTDTQYF.